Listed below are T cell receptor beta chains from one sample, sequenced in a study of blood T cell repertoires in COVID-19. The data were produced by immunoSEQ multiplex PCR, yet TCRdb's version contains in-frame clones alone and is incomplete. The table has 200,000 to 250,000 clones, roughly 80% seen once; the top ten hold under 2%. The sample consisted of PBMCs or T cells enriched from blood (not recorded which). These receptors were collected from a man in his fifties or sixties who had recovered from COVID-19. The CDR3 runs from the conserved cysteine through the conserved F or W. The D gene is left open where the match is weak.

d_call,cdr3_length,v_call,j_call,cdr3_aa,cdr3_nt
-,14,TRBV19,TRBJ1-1,CASSTNRVNTEAFF,TGTGCCAGTAGTACCAACCGGGTAAACACTGAAGCTTTCTTT
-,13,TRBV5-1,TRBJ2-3,CASSFGLTDTQYF,TGCGCCAGCAGCTTTGGCCTCACAGATACGCAGTATTTT
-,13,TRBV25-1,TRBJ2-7,CASSEYWAFEQYF,TGTGCCAGCAGTGAATATTGGGCCTTCGAGCAGTACTTC
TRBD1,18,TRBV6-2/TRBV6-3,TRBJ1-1,CASSYRGDRGRWNTEAFF,TGTGCCAGCAGTTACCGAGGAGACAGGGGGCGCTGGAACACTGAAGCTTTCTTT
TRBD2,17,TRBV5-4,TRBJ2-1,CASSLPEGLVLGDEQFF,TGTGCCAGCAGCTTGCCCGAGGGACTAGTCTTAGGTGATGAGCAGTTCTTC
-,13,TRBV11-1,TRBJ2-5,CASNGIAQETQYF,TGTGCCAGCAACGGCATAGCACAAGAGACCCAGTACTTC
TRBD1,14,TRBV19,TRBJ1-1,CASSVILGQGEAFF,TGTGCCAGTAGTGTCATATTGGGACAGGGTGAAGCTTTCTTT
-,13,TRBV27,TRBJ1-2,CASSFLSTYGYTF,TGTGCCAGCAGTTTTTTGAGTACCTATGGCTACACCTTC
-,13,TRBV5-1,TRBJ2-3,CASSYSITDTQYF,TGCGCCAGCAGCTACTCTATCACAGATACGCAGTATTTT
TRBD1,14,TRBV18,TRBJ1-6,CASSPGQGNSPLHF,TGTGCCAGCTCCCCGGGACAGGGGAATTCACCCCTCCACTTT
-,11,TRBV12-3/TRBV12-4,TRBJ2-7,CASSLIAEQYF,TGTGCCAGCAGCCTAATCGCCGAGCAGTACTTC
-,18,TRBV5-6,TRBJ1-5,CASSFSAARANGNQPQHF,TGTGCCAGCAGCTTCAGCGCCGCCAGGGCGAACGGCAATCAGCCCCAGCATTTT
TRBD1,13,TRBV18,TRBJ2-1,CASSLGTDNEQFF,TGTGCCAGCTCACTAGGGACAGACAATGAGCAGTTCTTC
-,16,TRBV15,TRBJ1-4,CATSSEGGWDNEKLFF,TGTGCCACCAGCAGTGAAGGGGGTTGGGATAATGAAAAACTGTTTTTT
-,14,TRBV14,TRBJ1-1,CASSRLLVNTEAFF,TGTGCCAGCAGCCGACTGCTCGTCAACACTGAAGCTTTCTTT
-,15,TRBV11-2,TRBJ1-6,CASSLDLGSVSPLHF,TGTGCCAGCAGCTTAGACCTGGGGAGTGTTTCACCCCTCCACTTT
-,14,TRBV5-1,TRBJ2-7,CASSQSGLSSEQYF,TGCGCCAGCAGCCAATCAGGGTTGTCAAGCGAGCAGTACTTC
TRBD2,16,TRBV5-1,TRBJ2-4,CASSAGTSGGRNIQYF,TGCGCCAGCAGCGCAGGGACTAGCGGGGGTAGGAACATTCAGTACTTC
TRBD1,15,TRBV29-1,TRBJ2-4,CSVAKTGGAKNIQYF,TGCAGCGTTGCCAAAACAGGGGGGGCCAAAAACATTCAGTACTTC
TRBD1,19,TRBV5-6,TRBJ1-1,CASSLLDPKETGGKTEAFF,TGTGCCAGCAGCTTGCTTGACCCAAAGGAAACAGGGGGAAAGACTGAAGCTTTCTTT
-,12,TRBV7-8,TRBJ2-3,CASRLIRDTQYF,TGTGCCAGCAGACTGATCCGGGATACGCAGTATTTT
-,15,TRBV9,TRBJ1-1,CASSVASYLNTEAFF,TGTGCCAGCAGCGTAGCGTCCTACCTGAACACTGAAGCTTTCTTT
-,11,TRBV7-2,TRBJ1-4,CASSTGEKLFF,TGTGCCAGCAGCACCGGTGAAAAACTGTTTTTT